The 10 T cell receptor beta chains below all came from one sample that was sequenced in a study of blood T cell repertoires in COVID-19. Sequenced by immunoSEQ multiplex PCR; TCRdb stores in-frame clones only, minus some. This repertoire shows some 330,000 clones, under 90% found once; its top ten account for 1.5% to 2%. Sequencing was carried out using peripheral blood. The source of these receptors is a woman aged 30 to 39 with COVID-19, enrolled during active disease.

The J gene is TRBJ1-1, the V gene TRBV27, with 8 nucleotides matching TRBD1. The CDR3 is made up of 15 amino acids. J was trimmed by 8 bases and V by 4 bases; bases with no gene match: 12. Germline values: CDR1 MNHEY, CDR2 SMNVEV (reference sequence). The CDR3 DNA follows: TGTGCCAGCAGTTACGGACAGGGTGGGGGCCCCGAAGCTTTCTTT. Translating gives CASSYGQGGGPEAFF.

The chain recombines TRBV5-8 with TRBJ1-2, with a weak D call TRBD1 (5 bases). The V end was cut by 0 bases, the J end by 6 bases, with 12 bases between. CDR1 is SGHTS and CDR2 is YDEGEE in the germline V gene. This CDR3 has 14 amino acids. CDR3 sequence (DNA): TGTGCCAGCAGCTTGGACCTAGGACAAGATGGCTACACCTTC. It encodes CASSLDLGQDGYTF.

This clone has just one count. V usage is TRBV30 and J usage is TRBJ1-1; 7 bases fit TRBD1. The germline V gene encodes CDR1 GTSNPN and CDR2 SVGIG (reference sequence). V gave up 1 base and J gave up 2 bases; unmatched junction bases: 7. This CDR3 contains 15 residues. The CDR3 DNA is TGTGCCTGGAGTGGACGGACAGGCTTAAACACTGAAGCTTTCTTT. Protein: CAWSGRTGLNTEAFF.

This clone was seen only once. The chain recombines TRBV9 with TRBJ1-6; TRBD1 might be the D (5 bases). This CDR3 spans 16 amino acids. Trimming removed 0 bases at V and 6 bases at J, with 13 bases between. Germline V gene lookup returns CDR1 SGDLS and CDR2 YYNGEE. The CDR3 reads CASSVGQRRANSPLHF. CDR3 coding DNA: TGTGCCAGCAGCGTAGGACAGCGGAGGGCTAATTCACCCCTCCACTTT.

This clone was counted at least ten times. Different DNA sequences within this sample yield the same CDR3. The gene calls are TRBV28 and TRBJ1-5, with D possibly being TRBD1 (5 bases). V was trimmed by 2 bases and J by 4 bases, leaving 6 bases between them. CDR3 size: 13 residues. Germline V gives CDR1 MDHEN, CDR2 SYDVKM. CDR3 amino acids: CASSLNRNQPQHF. The CDR3 DNA follows: TGTGCCAGCAGTTTAAACAGGAATCAGCCCCAGCATTTT.

J is TRBJ2-2 and V is TRBV18; 7 bases line up with TRBD1. CDR1 and CDR2 from the germline V gene are KGHSH and LQKENI. J lost 0 bases, V lost 3 bases, and 1 base had no gene match. The CDR3 covers 15 residues. The CDR3 DNA sequence: TGTGCCAGCTCACCCCAGGGGGCGAACACCGGGGAGCTGTTTTTT. It specifies CASSPQGANTGELFF.

The rearrangement links TRBV4-1 to TRBJ1-2; D may be TRBD1 (5 bases). This CDR3 contains 14 residues. The V gene lost 2 bases and the J gene lost 5 bases, with 12 bases spanning the gap. Germline assignment: CDR1 MGHRA and CDR2 YSYEKL. For the CDR3, the DNA is TGCGCCAGCAGCCAATTCGCCAGGGATTATGGCTACACCTTC. This encodes CASSQFARDYGYTF.

The genes are TRBV4-1 and TRBJ1-2, with 7 nucleotides matching TRBD1. The V segment lost 0 bases and the J segment 4 bases; nucleotides outside the gene matches: 11. This CDR3 is built from 17 residues. The germline V gene has CDR1 MGHRA and CDR2 YSYEKL. The CDR3 DNA follows: TGCGCCAGCAGCCAAGATGGGGGGAATACAGGGGCCTATGGCTACACCTTC. Its protein is CASSQDGGNTGAYGYTF.

The rearrangement uses TRBV4-1 and TRBJ1-6, with D possibly TRBD1 on 6 matching bases. V gave up 4 bases and J gave up 8 bases, with 12 bases separating them. Germline CDR1 MGHRA, CDR2 YSYEKL. The CDR3 covers 14 residues. The CDR3 loop reads CASSPGQNYSPLHF. CDR3 DNA sequence: TGCGCCAGCAGCCCCGGACAGAACTATTCACCCCTCCACTTT.

The J gene is TRBJ1-2, the V gene TRBV6-2 or TRBV6-3; TRBD1 matches 12 bases. The CDR3 is 17 residues long. The V segment lost 5 bases and the J segment 2 bases; nucleotides outside the gene matches: 9. Germline values: CDR1 MNHEY, CDR2 SVGEGT. The CDR3, as DNA: TGTGCCAGCAGTCTGGGGACAGGGGGCGTTTCGAACTATGGCTACACCTTC. It encodes CASSLGTGGVSNYGYTF.